This T cell receptor (beta chain) is drawn from a study of shared clonotypes between healthy human individuals. The protocol was immunoSEQ multiplex PCR, while the TCRdb copy is restricted to in-frame clones and leaves out a portion. The sample includes 2 million to 2.5 million clones, roughly 93% of them seen just once. With regard to this clone: Different DNA sequences within this sample yield the same CDR3.

This CDR3 comprises 15 residues. Losses at the gene ends were 4 bases for V and 2 bases for J; bases not matched to a gene: 5. Per the germline V gene, CDR1 is SGDLS and CDR2 is YYNGEE. Sequencing was performed on naive CD4+ T cells from PBMCs. Regarding subset: CD45RA+ positively selected. This chain uses TRBV9 with TRBJ1-1; 10 nucleotides match TRBD1. This receptor was identified in a man between 18 and 29 years old in good health. Some clones in this sample may be carry-over from other donors' samples. This CDR3 is CASSPRDRGNTEAFF. The DNA for the CDR3 is TGTGCCAGCAGCCCACGGGACAGGGGAAACACTGAAGCTTTCTTT.